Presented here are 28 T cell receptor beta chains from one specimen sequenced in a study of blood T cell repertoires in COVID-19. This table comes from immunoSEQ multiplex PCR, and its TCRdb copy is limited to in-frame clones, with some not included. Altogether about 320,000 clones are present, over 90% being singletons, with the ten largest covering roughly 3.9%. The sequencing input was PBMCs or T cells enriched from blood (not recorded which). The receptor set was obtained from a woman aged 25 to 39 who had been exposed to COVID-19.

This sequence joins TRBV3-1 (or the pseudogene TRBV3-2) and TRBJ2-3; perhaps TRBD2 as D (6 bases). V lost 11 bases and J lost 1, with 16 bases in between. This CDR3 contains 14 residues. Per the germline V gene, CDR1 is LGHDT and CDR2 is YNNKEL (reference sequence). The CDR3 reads CASLGRGGTDTQYF. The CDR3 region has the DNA TGTGCCTCCTTGGGGCGGGGCGGCACAGATACGCAGTATTTT.

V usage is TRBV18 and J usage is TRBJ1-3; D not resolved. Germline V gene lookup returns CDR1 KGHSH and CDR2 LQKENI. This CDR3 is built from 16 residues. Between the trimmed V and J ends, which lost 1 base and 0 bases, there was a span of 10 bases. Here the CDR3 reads CASSPLNPSSGNTIYF. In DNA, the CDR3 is TGTGCCAGCTCACCACTTAACCCGAGCTCTGGAAACACCATATATTTT. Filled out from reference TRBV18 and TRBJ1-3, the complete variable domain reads NAGVMQNPRHLVRRRGQEARLRCSPMKGHSHVYWYRQLPEEGLKFMVYLQKENIIDESGMPKERFSAEFPKEGPSILRIQQVVRGDSAAYFCASSPLNPSSGNTIYFGEGSWLTVV.

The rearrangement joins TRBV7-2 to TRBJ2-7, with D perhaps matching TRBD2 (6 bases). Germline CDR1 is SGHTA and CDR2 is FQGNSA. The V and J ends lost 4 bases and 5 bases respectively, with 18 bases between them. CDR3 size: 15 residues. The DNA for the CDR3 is TGTGCCAGCAGCTACCGCGGGAAGAAGGCCCACGAGCAGTACTTC. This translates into CASSYRGKKAHEQYF.

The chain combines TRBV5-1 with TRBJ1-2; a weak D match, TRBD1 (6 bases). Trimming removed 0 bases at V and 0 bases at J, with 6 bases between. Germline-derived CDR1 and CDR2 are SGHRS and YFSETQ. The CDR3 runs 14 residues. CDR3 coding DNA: TGCGCCAGCAGCTTGGACAGGGCTAACTATGGCTACACCTTC. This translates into CASSLDRANYGYTF.

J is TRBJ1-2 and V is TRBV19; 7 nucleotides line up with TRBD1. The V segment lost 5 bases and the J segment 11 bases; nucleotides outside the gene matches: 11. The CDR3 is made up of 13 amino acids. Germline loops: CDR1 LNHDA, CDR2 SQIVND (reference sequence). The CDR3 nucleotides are TGTGCCAGTAGTCTCCGAAGGGGGCGATGGTACACCTTC. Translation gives CASSLRRGRWYTF.

CDR3 protein: CASSLGQGHEQFF. The CDR3 coding sequence is TGTGCCAGCAGCCTTGGACAGGGCCATGAGCAGTTCTTC. The rearrangement uses TRBV28 and TRBJ2-1; 8 bases are a match to TRBD1. Trimming took 6 bases from V and 8 from J; bases not matched to a gene: 6. The CDR3 is 13 residues long. Germline V CDR1 and CDR2: MDHEN, SYDVKM.

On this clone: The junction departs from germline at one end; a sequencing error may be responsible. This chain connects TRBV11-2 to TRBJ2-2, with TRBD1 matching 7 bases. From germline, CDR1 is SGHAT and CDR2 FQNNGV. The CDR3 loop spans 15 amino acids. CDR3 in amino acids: CASSLRGQNPGELFF. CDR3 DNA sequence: TGTGCCAGCAGCTTAAGGGGGCAGAACCCCGGGGAGCTGTTTTTT.

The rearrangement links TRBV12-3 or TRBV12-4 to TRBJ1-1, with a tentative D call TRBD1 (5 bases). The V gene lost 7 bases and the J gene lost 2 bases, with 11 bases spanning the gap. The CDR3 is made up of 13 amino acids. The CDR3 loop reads CASNRRGNTEAFF. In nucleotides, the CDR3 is TGTGCCAGCAACCGTAGGGGCAACACTGAAGCTTTCTTT.

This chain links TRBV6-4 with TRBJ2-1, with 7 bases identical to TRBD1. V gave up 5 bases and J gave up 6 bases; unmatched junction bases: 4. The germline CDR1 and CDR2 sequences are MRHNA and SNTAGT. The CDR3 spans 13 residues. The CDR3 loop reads CASSYRQGNEQFF. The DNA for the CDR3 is TGTGCCAGCAGTTACCGACAGGGCAATGAGCAGTTCTTC.

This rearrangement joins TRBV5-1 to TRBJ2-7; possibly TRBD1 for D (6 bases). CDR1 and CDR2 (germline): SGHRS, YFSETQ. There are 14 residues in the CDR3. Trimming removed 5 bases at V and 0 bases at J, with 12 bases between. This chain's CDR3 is CASRLEDSSYEQYF. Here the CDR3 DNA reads TGCGCCAGCAGGTTAGAGGACAGCTCCTACGAGCAGTACTTC.

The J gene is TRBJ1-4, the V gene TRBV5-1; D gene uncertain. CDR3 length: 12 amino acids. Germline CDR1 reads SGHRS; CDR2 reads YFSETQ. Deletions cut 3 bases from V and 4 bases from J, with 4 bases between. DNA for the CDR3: TGCGCCAGCAGCTCTAATAATGAAAAACTGTTTTTT. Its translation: CASSSNNEKLFF.

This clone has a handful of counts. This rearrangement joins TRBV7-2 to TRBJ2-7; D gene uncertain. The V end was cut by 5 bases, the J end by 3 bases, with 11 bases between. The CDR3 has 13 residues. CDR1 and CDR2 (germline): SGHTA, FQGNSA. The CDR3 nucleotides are TGTGCCAGCAGCCTCGGTGATGGCTACGAGCAGTACTTC. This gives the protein CASSLGDGYEQYF.

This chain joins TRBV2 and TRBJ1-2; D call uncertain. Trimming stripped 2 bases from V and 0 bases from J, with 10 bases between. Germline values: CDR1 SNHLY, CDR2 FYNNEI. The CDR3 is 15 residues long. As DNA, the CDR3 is TGTGCCAGCAGTGAATTACACGGGGCTAACTATGGCTACACCTTC. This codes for CASSELHGANYGYTF.

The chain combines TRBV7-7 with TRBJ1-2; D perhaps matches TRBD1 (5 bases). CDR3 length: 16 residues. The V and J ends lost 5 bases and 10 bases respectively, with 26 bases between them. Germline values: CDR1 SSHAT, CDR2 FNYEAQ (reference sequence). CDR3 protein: CASSPYGTGESLTYTF. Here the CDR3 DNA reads TGTGCCAGCAGCCCGTATGGTACGGGGGAAAGTTTGACCTACACCTTC.

This CDR3 is CASSPRVSDYGYTF. The CDR3 DNA reads as TGTGCCAGCAGTCCCAGGGTGAGTGACTATGGCTACACCTTC. V gene TRBV6-5 combines with J gene TRBJ1-2, with D perhaps matching TRBD1 (5 bases). V lost 5 bases, J lost 3 bases, and 13 bases lay in between. CDR3 length equals 14 residues. Germline CDR1 and CDR2: MNHEY and SVGAGI.

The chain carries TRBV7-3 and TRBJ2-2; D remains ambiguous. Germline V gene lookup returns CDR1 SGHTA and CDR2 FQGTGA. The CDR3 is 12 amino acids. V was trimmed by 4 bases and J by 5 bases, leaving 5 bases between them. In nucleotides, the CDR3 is TGTGCCAGCAGCTACGGGACCGGGGAGCTGTTTTTT. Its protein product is CASSYGTGELFF.

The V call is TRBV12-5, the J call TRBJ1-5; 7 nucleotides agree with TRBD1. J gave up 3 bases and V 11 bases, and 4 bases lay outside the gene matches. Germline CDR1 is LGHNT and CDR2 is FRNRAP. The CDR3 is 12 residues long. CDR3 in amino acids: CAVDRVNQPQHF. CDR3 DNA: TGTGCTGTTGACAGGGTCAATCAGCCCCAGCATTTT.

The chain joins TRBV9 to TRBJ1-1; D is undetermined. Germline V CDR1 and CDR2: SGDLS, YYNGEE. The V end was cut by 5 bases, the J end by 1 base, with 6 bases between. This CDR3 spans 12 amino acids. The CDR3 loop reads CASRPGNTEAFF. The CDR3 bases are TGTGCCAGCAGGCCGGGGAACACTGAAGCTTTCTTT.

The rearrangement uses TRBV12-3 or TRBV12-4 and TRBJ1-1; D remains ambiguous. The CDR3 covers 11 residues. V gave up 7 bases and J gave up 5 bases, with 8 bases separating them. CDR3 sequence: CASIEVTEAFF. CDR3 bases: TGTGCCAGCATCGAGGTGACTGAAGCTTTCTTT.

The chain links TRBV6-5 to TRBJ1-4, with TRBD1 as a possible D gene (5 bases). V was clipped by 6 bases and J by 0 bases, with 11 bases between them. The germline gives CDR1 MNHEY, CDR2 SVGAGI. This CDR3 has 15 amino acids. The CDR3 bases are TGTGCCAGCAGACCTGGGGCAGCAACTAATGAAAAACTGTTTTTT. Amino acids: CASRPGAATNEKLFF.

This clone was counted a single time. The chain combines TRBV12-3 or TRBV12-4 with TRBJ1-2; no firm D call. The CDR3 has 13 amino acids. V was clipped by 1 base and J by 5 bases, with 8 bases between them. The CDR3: CASSLDTVYGYTF. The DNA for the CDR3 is TGTGCCAGCAGTTTAGATACAGTTTATGGCTACACCTTC.

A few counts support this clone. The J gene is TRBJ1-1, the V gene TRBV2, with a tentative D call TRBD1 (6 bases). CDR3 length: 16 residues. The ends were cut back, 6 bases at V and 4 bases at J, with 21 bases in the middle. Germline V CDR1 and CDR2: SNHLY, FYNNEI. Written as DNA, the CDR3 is TGTGCCAGCAGAGAGACAGGTGGGGACGGAAGCACTGAAGCTTTCTTT. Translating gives CASRETGGDGSTEAFF.

In DNA form, the CDR3 reads TGCGCCAGCAGCCAAGATCGCAGAGGGAGCTCCTATAATTCACCCCTCCACTTT. Its protein is CASSQDRRGSSYNSPLHF. This chain connects TRBV4-3 to TRBJ1-6; no firm D call. In germline, CDR1 is LGHNA, CDR2 YSLEER. V was pared by 0 bases and J by 0 bases, with 12 bases between. The CDR3 contains 18 residues.

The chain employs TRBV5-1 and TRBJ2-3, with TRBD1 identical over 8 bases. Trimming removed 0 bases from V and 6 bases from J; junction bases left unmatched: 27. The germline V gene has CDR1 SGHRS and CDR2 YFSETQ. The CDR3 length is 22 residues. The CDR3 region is CASSLAIGGGRGRKNTSDTQYF. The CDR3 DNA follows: TGCGCCAGCAGCTTGGCTATCGGTGGAGGCAGGGGGCGTAAGAATACGTCGGATACGCAGTATTTT. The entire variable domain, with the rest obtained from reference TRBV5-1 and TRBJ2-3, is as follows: KAGVTQTPRYLIKTRGQQVTLSCSPISGHRSVSWYQQTPGQGLQFLFEYFSETQRNKGNFPGRFSGRQFSNSRSEMNVSTLELGDSALYLCASSLAIGGGRGRKNTSDTQYFGPGTRLTVL.

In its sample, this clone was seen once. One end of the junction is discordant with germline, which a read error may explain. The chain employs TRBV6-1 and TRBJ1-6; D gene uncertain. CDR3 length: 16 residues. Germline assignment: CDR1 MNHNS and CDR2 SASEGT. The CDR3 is CASREGIAPRNSPLHF. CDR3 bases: TGTGCCAGCAGGGAAGGGATCGCTCCCAGGAATTCACCCCTCCACTTT.

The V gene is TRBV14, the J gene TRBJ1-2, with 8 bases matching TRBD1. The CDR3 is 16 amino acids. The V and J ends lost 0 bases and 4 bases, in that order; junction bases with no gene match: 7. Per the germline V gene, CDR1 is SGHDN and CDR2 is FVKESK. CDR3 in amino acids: CASSQEWGQVGYGYTF. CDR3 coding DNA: TGTGCCAGCAGCCAAGAGTGGGGACAGGTCGGCTATGGCTACACCTTC. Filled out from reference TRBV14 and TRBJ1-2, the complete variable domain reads EAGVTQFPSHSVIEKGQTVTLRCDPISGHDNLYWYRRVMGKEIKFLLHFVKESKQDESGMPNNRFLAERTGGTYSTLKVQPAELEDSGVYFCASSQEWGQVGYGYTFGSGTRLTVV.

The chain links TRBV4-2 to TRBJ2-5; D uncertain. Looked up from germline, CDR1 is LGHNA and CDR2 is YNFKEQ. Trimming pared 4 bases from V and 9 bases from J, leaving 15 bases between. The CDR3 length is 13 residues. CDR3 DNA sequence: TGTGCCAGCAGCCCTGGATTGGGCCCAGCCCAGTACTTC. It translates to CASSPGLGPAQYF.

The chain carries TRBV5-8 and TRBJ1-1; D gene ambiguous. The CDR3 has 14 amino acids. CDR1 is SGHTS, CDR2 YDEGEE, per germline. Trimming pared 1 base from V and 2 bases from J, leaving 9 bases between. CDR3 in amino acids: CASSLPQPNTEAFF. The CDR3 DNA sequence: TGTGCCAGCAGCTTGCCACAGCCCAACACTGAAGCTTTCTTT. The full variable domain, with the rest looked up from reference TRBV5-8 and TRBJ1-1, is EAGVTQSPTHLIKTRGQQATLRCSPISGHTSVYWYQQALGLGLQFLLWYDEGEERNRGNFPPRFSGRQFPNYSSELNVNALELEDSALYLCASSLPQPNTEAFFGQGTRLTVV.